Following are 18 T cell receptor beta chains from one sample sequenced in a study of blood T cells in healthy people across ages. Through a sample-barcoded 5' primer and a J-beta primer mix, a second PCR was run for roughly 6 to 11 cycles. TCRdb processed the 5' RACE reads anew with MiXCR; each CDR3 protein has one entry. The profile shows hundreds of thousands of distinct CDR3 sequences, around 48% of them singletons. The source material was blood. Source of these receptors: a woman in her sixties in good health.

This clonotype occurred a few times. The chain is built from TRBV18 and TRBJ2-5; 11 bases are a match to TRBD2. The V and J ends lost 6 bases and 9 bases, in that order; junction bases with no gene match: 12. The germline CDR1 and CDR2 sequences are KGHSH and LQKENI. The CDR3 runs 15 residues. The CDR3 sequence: CASSELAGALSSQYF. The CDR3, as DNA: TGTGCCAGCTCGGAACTAGCGGGGGCCCTCTCCTCCCAGTACTTC. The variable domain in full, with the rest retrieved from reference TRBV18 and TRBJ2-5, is NAGVMQNPRHLVRRRGQEARLRCSPMKGHSHVYWYRQLPEEGLKFMVYLQKENIIDESGMPKERFSAEFPKEGPSILRIQQVVRGDSAAYFCASSELAGALSSQYFGPGTRLLVL.

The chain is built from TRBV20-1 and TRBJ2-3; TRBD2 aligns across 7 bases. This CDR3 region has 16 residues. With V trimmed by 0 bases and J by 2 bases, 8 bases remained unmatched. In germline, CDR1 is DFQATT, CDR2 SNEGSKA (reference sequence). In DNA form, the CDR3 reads TGCAGTGCTAGAGATCCGGGGAGGGGATTCACAGATACGCAGTATTTT. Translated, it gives CSARDPGRGFTDTQYF.

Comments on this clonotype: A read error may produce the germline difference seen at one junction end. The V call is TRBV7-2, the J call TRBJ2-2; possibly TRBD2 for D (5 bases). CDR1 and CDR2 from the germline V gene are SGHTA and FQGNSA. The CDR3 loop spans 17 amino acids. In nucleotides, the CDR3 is TGTGCCAGCCGCTTAGTCGCCCTAGCTGCGAACACCGGGGAGCTGTTTTTT. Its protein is CASRLVALAANTGELFF.

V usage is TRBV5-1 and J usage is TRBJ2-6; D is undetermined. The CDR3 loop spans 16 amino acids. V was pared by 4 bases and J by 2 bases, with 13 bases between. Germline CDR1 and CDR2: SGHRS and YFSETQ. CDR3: CASSLALGPGANVLTF. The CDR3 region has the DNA TGCGCCAGCAGCCTGGCCTTGGGTCCTGGGGCCAACGTCCTGACTTTC.

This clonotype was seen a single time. CDR3: CASSYRQGGYGYTF. The DNA of the CDR3 is TGTGCCAGCAGCTACCGACAGGGGGGCTATGGCTACACCTTC. The chain employs TRBV7-2 and TRBJ1-2; 9 bases map to TRBD1. After removal of 4 bases from V and 4 bases from J, the junction contained 4 bases not matched to a gene. Germline CDR1 and CDR2: SGHTA and FQGNSA. The CDR3 loop spans 14 amino acids.

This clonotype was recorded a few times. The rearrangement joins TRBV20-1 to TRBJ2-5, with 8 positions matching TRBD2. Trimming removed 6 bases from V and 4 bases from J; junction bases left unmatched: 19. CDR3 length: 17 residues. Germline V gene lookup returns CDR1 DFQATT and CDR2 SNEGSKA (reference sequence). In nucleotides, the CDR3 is TGCAGTGCGTTCCCGCTCATCCTACTAGCGGAAGGAGAGACCCAGTACTTC. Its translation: CSAFPLILLAEGETQYF.

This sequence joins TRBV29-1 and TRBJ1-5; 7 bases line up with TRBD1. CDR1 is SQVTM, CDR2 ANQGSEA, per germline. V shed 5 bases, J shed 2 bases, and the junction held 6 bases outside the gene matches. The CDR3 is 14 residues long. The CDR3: CSVSGGGGNQPQHF. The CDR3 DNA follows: TGCAGCGTTTCAGGGGGAGGTGGCAATCAGCCCCAGCATTTT.

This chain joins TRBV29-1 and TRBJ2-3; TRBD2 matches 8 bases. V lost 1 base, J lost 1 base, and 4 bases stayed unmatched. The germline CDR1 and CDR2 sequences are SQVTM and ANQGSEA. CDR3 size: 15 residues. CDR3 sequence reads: CSVEGSGIGTDTQYF. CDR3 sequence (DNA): TGCAGCGTTGAAGGTAGCGGGATCGGCACAGATACGCAGTATTTT.

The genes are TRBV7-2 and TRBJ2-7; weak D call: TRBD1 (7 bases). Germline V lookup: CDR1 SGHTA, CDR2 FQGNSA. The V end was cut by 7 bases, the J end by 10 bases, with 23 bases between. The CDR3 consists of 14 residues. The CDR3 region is CASTKEAGQRGQYF. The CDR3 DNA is TGTGCCAGCACCAAAGAGGCGGGACAGAGGGGTCAGTACTTC.

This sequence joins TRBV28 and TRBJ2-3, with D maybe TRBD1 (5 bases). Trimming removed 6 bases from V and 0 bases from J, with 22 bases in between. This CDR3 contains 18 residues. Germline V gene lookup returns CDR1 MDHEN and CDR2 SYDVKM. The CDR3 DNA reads TGTGCCAGCAGCGCGTGGGGCCTAGAGAGGTCAAGCACAGATACGCAGTATTTT. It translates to CASSAWGLERSSTDTQYF. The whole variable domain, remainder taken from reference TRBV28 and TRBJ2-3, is DVKVTQSSRYLVKRTGEKVFLECVQDMDHENMFWYRQDPGLGLRLIYFSYDVKMKEKGDIPEGYSVSREKKERFSLILESASTNQTSMYLCASSAWGLERSSTDTQYFGPGTRLTVL.

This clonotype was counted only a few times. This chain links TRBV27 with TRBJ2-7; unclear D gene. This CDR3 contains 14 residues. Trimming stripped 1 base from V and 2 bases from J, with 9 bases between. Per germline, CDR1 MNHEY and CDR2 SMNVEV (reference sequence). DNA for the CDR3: TGTGCCAGCAGTTTATGGAACAGCCCCTACGAGCAGTACTTC. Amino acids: CASSLWNSPYEQYF.

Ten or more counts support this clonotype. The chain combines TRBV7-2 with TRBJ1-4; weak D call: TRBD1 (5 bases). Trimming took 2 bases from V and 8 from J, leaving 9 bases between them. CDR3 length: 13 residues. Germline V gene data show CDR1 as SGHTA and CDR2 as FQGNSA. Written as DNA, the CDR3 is TGTGCCAGCAGCTTATCAGGGTACGAAAAACTGTTTTTT. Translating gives CASSLSGYEKLFF.

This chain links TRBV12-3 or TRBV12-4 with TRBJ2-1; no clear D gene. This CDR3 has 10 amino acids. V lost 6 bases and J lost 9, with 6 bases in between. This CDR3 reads CASSLSEQFF. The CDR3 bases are TGTGCCAGCAGCTTAAGTGAGCAGTTCTTC.

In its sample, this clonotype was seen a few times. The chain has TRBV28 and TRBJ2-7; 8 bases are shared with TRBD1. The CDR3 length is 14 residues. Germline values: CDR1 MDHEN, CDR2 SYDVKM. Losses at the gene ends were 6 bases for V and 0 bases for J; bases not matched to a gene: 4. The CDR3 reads CASRWTGRSYEQYF. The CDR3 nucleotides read TGTGCCAGCAGATGGACAGGGCGCTCCTACGAGCAGTACTTC. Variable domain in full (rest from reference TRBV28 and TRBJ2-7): DVKVTQSSRYLVKRTGEKVFLECVQDMDHENMFWYRQDPGLGLRLIYFSYDVKMKEKGDIPEGYSVSREKKERFSLILESASTNQTSMYLCASRWTGRSYEQYFGPGTRLTVT.

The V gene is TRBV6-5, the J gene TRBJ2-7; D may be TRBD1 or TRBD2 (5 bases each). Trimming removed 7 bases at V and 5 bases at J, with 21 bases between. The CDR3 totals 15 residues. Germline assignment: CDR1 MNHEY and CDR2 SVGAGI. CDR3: CASKEPGRQRDEQYF. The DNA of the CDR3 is TGTGCCAGCAAAGAACCGGGACGTCAGAGAGACGAGCAGTACTTC.

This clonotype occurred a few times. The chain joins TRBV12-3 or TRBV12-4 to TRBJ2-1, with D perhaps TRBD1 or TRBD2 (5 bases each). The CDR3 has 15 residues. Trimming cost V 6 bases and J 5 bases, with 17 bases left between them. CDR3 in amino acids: CASSQGPSFNNEQFF. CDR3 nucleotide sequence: TGTGCCAGCAGCCAGGGACCGTCCTTCAACAATGAGCAGTTCTTC.

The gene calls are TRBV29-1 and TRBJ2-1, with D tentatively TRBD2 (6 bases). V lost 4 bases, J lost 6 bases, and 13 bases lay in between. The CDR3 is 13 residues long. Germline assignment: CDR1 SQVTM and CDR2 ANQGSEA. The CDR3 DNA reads TGCAGCGTTGGTCGGCCGGAGGGCAATGAGCAGTTCTTC. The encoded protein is CSVGRPEGNEQFF.

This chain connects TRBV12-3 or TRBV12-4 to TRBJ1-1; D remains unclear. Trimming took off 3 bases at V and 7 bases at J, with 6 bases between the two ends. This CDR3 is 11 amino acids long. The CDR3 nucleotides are TGTGCCAGCAGTTTTGGATTTGAAGCTTTCTTT. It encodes CASSFGFEAFF.